This T cell receptor beta chain comes out of a study of blood T cell repertoires in COVID-19. Study information: T cells, B-cell-depleted T cells, or PBMCs supplied cDNA or gDNA.

CDR1 is DFQATT, CDR2 SNEGSKA, per germline (reference sequence). Deletions cut 5 bases from V and 18 bases from J, with 17 bases between. The CDR3 extends over 11 amino acids. As processed by the authors: Reference gene primers were amplified, and this amplification served to estimate nucleated cell counts. Only in-frame clones appear in the TCRdb table, and some are missing; sequencing was by immunoSEQ multiplex PCR. The DNA was the basis for D and trimming; V, J and clone size are from that table. Of about 80,000 clones in the sample, 70% to 90% were seen once. The rearrangement uses TRBV20-1 and TRBJ1-6, with D uncertain. Specimen: peripheral blood. The clonotype originates from a man aged 45-65 years with COVID-19, enrolled during active disease. CDR3: CSAGHEGNTHF. The CDR3 DNA follows: TGCAGTGCTGGCCATGAGGGCAATACCCACTTT.